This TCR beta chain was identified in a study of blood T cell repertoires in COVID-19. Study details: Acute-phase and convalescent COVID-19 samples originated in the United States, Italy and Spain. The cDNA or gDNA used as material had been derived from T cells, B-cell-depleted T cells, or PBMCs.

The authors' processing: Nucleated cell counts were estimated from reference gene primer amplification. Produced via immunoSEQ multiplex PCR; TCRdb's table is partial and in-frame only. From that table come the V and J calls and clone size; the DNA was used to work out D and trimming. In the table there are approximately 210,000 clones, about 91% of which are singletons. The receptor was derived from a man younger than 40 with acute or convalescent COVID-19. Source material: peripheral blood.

CDR3 DNA sequence: TGCGCCAGCAGCCAAGAGCTAGCCTTATATACGCAGTATTTT. The encoded protein is CASSQELALYTQYF. The V gene is TRBV4-1, the J gene TRBJ2-3, with TRBD2 as a possible D gene (5 bases). This CDR3 comprises 14 residues. V was clipped by 0 bases and J by 7 bases, with 11 bases between them. Per the germline V gene, CDR1 is MGHRA and CDR2 is YSYEKL.